This T cell receptor beta chain was captured by sequencing in a study of shared clonotypes between healthy human individuals. Across the whole study: Each donor's CD8 memory used one plate, CD8 naive two, each CD4 subset three.

Per the germline V gene, CDR1 is LNHDA and CDR2 is SQIVND (reference sequence). The CDR3 sequence is 13 residues long. About this clone: Its antigen is not identified.

General study results and limits: Among non-shared clonotypes, generation probabilities were lower than among those shared by all four donors. It was observed that approximately 5% of naive CD4 clonotypes were shared across a few donors.

The table came from immunoSEQ multiplex PCR; TCRdb's copy has only in-frame clones and leaves some out. The sample shows around 2,000,000 clones, just over 90% of them seen only once. Naive CD8 isolation took CD45RO-negative cells positively selected for CCR7 and excluded terminally differentiated effector memory CD45RA+ cells. Sample: naive CD8+ T cells from PBMCs. This receptor was taken from a man aged 18 to 29 in good health. Some clones in this sample may be carry-over from other donors' samples. The chain is built from TRBV19 and TRBJ2-1; D gene uncertain. The CDR3 DNA sequence: TGTGCGACGAGCCCCCTTGTATGGAATGAGCAGTTCTTC. Its translation is CATSPLVWNEQFF.